Listed below are T cell receptor beta chains from one sample, sequenced in a study of shared clonotypes between healthy human individuals. Only in-frame clones appear in the TCRdb table, and some are missing; sequencing was by immunoSEQ multiplex PCR. The sample has about 870,000 clones, 80% to 95% seen once. Sequencing input: naive CD8+ T cells sorted from blood. The receptors derive from a man aged 25-45 years in good health. CDR3s include the opening cysteine and the closing phenylalanine or tryptophan. D genes are given only for firm matches. The size entry is marked missing in some rows and otherwise reads once, few, many or a size class.

NA	TRBD2	TRBV5-1	TRBJ2-1	15	CASSEGLSAYNEQFF	TGCGCCAGCAGCGAGGGACTATCGGCGTACAATGAGCAGTTCTTC
NA	NA	TRBV7-6	TRBJ1-6	16	CASSPKAPEGNSPLHF	TGTGCCAGCAGCCCAAAGGCCCCCGAGGGGAATTCACCCCTCCACTTT
NA	TRBD1	TRBV27	TRBJ2-7	17	CASSLSRRTGYYREQYF	TGTGCCAGCAGTCTTAGCCGCCGGACAGGGTATTATCGCGAGCAGTACTTC
NA	NA	TRBV29-1	TRBJ1-1	15	CSVEDSEGVHTEAFF	TGCAGCGTTGAAGATAGTGAAGGGGTACACACTGAAGCTTTCTTT
NA	NA	TRBV5-4	TRBJ2-7	12	CASRDKNYEQYF	TGTGCCAGCCGGGACAAGAACTACGAGCAGTACTTC
once	TRBD1	TRBV7-9	TRBJ2-7	14	CASSGGQGVDEQYF	TGTGCCAGCAGCGGGGGCCAGGGGGTCGACGAGCAGTACTTC
NA	TRBD1	TRBV27	TRBJ2-5	16	CASTEIGQGMAETQYF	TGTGCCAGCACCGAAATCGGACAGGGGATGGCGGAGACCCAGTACTTC
NA	NA	TRBV7-9	TRBJ1-2	14	CASSLVAGGYGYTF	TGTGCCAGCAGCTTAGTTGCAGGAGGATATGGCTACACCTTC
NA	NA	TRBV7-9	TRBJ2-2	13	CASPRENTGELFF	TGTGCCAGCCCTCGAGAGAACACCGGGGAGCTGTTTTTT
NA	NA	TRBV21-1	TRBJ1-4	14	CASSKTVVGEKLFF	TGTGCCAGCTCAAAGACAGTGGTAGGTGAAAAACTGTTTTTT
NA	TRBD2	TRBV29-1	TRBJ2-3	17	CSVGGLAGDHGTDTQYF	TGCAGCGTTGGGGGACTAGCGGGAGATCATGGCACAGATACGCAGTATTTT
NA	TRBD2	TRBV4-3	TRBJ2-3	17	CASSQVPLAGFTDTQYF	TGCGCCAGCAGCCAAGTCCCACTAGCGGGTTTCACAGATACGCAGTATTTT
NA	NA	TRBV28	TRBJ2-3	15	CASSAGLPYTDTQYF	TGTGCCAGCAGTGCGGGACTTCCGTACACAGATACGCAGTATTTT
NA	NA	TRBV29-1	TRBJ1-1	12	CSVGLRNTEAFF	TGCAGCGTTGGACTGAGGAACACTGAAGCTTTCTTT
NA	TRBD2	TRBV13	TRBJ2-1	16	CASSLGLAEFYNEQFF	TGTGCCAGCAGCTTAGGACTAGCGGAGTTCTACAATGAGCAGTTCTTC
NA	NA	TRBV11-2	TRBJ1-5	15	CASSLDRGIGQPQHF	TGTGCCAGCAGCTTAGATCGGGGGATCGGTCAGCCCCAGCATTTT
NA	NA	TRBV19	TRBJ2-2	14	CASSITGLSGELFF	TGTGCCAGTAGTATAACAGGGTTATCCGGGGAGCTGTTTTTT
NA	NA	TRBV15	TRBJ1-2	15	CATSRVGATSYGYTF	TGTGCCACCAGCAGAGTAGGGGCAACAAGCTATGGCTACACCTTC
NA	NA	TRBV6-5	TRBJ1-1	15	CASLPTATMNTEAFF	TGTGCCAGCCTTCCGACGGCTACCATGAACACTGAAGCTTTCTTT
NA	NA	TRBV11-2	TRBJ2-5	11	CASSLAGTQYF	TGTGCCAGCAGCTTAGCGGGGACCCAGTACTTC
NA	NA	TRBV7-9	TRBJ1-2	14	CASSLQESLRGYTF	TGTGCCAGCAGCTTGCAGGAAAGTTTGAGAGGCTACACCTTC
NA	NA	TRBV27	TRBJ1-2	14	CASSLDRTGGDYTF	TGTGCCAGCAGTTTAGACCGGACCGGTGGTGACTACACCTTC
NA	NA	TRBV9	TRBJ1-1	13	CASSASGTTEAFF	TGTGCCAGCAGCGCCAGTGGGACCACTGAAGCTTTCTTT
NA	NA	TRBV7-6	TRBJ2-7	19	CASSHISRGARRTAYEQYF	TGTGCCAGCAGCCACATAAGTAGAGGGGCCCGAAGAACAGCCTACGAGCAGTACTTC
NA	TRBD2	TRBV7-9	TRBJ2-1	15	CASSLAGGPNNEQFF	TGTGCCAGCAGCTTAGCGGGAGGGCCGAACAATGAGCAGTTCTTC
NA	TRBD1	TRBV30	TRBJ1-5	14	CAWPGDRENQPQHF	TGTGCCTGGCCGGGGGACAGGGAGAATCAGCCCCAGCATTTT
NA	NA	TRBV4-2	TRBJ1-4	14	CASSQSNEGEKLFF	TGTGCCAGCAGCCAGAGTAATGAGGGGGAAAAACTGTTTTTT